This TCR beta chain was sequenced in a study of cytomegalovirus exposure and HLA in healthy donors. Study-wide results and caveats: Among TCR beta chains, those listed as cytomegalovirus-associated numbered approximately 150.

PCR primers comprised 60 Vbeta and 13 Jbeta primers. The method was immunoSEQ multiplex PCR; TCRdb's version includes in-frame clones alone and lacks a portion of them. The data show around 36,000 clones, with roughly 80% seen just once and approximately 9.4% held by the top ten. As to this clone: The antigen is not known.

The TCR was taken from a middle-aged woman in good health and CMV-seronegative. The sequenced sample was PBMCs.

The CDR3: CASSLTTGGTYEQYF. As DNA, the CDR3 is TGTGCCAGCAGCTTAACGACAGGGGGTACCTACGAGCAGTACTTC. The chain employs TRBV7-8 and TRBJ2-7, with 9 bases identical to TRBD1. The CDR3 totals 15 residues. Unmatched junction bases numbered 4, after V lost 2 bases and J lost 2 bases. Germline CDR1 SGHVS, CDR2 FQNEAQ.